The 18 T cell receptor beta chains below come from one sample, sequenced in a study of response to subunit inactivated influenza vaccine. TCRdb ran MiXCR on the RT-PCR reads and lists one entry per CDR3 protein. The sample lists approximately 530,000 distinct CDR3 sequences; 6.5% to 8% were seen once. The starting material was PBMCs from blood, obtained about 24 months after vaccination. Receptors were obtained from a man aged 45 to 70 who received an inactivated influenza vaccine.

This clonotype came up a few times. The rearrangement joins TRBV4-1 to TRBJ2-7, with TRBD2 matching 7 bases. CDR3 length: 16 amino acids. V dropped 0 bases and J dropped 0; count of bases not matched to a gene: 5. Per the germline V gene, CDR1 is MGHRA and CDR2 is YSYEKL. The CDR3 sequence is CASSQDRGDFSYEQYF. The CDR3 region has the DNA TGCGCCAGCAGCCAAGATCGGGGGGATTTCTCCTACGAGCAGTACTTC.

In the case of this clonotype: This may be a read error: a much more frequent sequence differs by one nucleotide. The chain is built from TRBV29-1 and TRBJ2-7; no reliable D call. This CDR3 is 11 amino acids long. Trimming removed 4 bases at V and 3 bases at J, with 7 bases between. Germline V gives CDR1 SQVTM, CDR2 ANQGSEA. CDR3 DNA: TGCAGCGTTGGGCAGTTCTACGAGCAGTACTTC. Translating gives CSVGQFYEQYF.

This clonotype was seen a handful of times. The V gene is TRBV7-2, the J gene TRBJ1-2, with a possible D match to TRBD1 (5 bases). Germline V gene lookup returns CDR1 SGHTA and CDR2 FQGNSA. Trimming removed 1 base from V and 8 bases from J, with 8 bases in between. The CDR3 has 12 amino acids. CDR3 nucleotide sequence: TGTGCCAGCAGCTTAGGCAGGGAGGGCTACACCTTC. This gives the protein CASSLGREGYTF.

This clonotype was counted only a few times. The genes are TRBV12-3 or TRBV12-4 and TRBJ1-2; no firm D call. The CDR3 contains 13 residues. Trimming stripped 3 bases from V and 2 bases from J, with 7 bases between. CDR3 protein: CASSFEINYGYTF. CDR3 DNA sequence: TGTGCCAGCAGTTTCGAGATAAACTATGGCTACACCTTC.

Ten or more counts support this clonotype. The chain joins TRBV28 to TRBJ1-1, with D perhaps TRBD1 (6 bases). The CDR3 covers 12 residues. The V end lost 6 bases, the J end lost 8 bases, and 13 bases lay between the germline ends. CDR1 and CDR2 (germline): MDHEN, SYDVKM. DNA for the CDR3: TGTGCCAGCAGACTCCGGGACAAAGAAGCTTTCTTT. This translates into CASRLRDKEAFF.

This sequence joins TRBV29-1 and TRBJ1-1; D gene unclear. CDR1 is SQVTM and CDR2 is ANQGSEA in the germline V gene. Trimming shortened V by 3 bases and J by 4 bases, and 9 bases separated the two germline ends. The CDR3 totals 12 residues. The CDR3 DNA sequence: TGCAGCGTTGATGGTATCGTCACTGAAGCTTTCTTT. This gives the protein CSVDGIVTEAFF.

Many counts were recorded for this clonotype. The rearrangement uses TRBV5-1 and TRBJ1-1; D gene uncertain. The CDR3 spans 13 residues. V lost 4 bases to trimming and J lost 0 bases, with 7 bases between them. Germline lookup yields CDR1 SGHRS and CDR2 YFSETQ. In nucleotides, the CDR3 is TGCGCCAGCAGCGTAACAGTGAACACTGAAGCTTTCTTT. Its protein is CASSVTVNTEAFF.

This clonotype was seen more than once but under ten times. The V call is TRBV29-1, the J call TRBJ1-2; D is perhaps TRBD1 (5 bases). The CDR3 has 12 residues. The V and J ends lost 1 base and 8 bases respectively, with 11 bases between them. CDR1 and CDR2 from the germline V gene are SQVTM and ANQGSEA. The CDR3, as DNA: TGCAGCGTTGAAGTCCAGGGTTTAGGCTACACCTTC. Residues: CSVEVQGLGYTF.

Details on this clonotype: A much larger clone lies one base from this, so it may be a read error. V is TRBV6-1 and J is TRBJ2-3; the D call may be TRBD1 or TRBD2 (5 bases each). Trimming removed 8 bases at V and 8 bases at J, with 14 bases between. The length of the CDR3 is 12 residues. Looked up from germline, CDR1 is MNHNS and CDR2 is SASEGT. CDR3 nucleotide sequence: TGTGCCAGCGATCGGGGCGGAGGTACGCAGTATTTT. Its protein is CASDRGGGTQYF.

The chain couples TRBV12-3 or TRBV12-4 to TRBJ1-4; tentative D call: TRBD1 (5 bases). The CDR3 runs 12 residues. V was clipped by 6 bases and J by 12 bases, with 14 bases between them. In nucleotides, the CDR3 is TGTGCCAGCAGCCGCCGGGACTCCGAACTGTTTTTT. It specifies CASSRRDSELFF.

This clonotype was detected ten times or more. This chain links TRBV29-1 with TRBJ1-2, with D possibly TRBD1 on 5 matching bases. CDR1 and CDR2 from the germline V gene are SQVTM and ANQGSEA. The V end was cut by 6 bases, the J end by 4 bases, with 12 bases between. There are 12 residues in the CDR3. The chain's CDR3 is CSVTQGGYGYTF. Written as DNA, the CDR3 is TGCAGCGTGACCCAGGGAGGCTATGGCTACACCTTC. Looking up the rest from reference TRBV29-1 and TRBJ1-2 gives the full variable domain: SAVISQKPSRDICQRGTSLTIQCQVDSQVTMMFWYRQQPGQSLTLIATANQGSEATYESGFVIDKFPISRPNLTFSTLTVSNMSPEDSSIYLCSVTQGGYGYTFGSGTRLTVV.

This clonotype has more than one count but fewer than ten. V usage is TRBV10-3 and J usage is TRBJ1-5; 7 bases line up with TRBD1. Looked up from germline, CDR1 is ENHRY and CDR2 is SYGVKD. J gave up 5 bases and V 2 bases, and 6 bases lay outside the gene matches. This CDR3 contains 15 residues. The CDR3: CAISEAGGLDQPQHF. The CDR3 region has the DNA TGTGCCATCAGTGAGGCAGGGGGGTTAGATCAGCCCCAGCATTTT.

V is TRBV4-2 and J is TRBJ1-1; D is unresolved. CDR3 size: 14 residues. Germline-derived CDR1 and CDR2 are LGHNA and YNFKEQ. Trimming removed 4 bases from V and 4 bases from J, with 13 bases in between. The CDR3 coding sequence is TGTGCCAGCAGCCTGGGCAACTCGGCCACTGAAGCTTTCTTT. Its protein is CASSLGNSATEAFF.

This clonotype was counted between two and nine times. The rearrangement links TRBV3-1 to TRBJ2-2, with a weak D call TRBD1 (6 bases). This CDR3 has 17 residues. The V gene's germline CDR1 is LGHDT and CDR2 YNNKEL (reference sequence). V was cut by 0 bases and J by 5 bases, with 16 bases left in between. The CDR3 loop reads CASSQDFGTPETGELFF. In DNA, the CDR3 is TGTGCCAGCAGCCAAGATTTCGGGACACCCGAGACCGGGGAGCTGTTTTTT.

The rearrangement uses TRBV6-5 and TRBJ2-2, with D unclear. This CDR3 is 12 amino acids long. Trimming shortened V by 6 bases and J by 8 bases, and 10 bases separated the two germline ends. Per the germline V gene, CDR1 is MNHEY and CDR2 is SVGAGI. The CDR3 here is CASSPRPGELFF. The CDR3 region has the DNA TGTGCCAGCAGCCCCAGACCGGGGGAGCTGTTTTTT.

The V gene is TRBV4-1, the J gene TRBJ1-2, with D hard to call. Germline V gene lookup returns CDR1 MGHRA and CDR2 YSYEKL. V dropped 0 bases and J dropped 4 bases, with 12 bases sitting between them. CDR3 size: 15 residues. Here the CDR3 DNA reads TGCGCCAGCAGCCAAGATATTACGGCCTCCTATGGCTACACCTTC. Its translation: CASSQDITASYGYTF.

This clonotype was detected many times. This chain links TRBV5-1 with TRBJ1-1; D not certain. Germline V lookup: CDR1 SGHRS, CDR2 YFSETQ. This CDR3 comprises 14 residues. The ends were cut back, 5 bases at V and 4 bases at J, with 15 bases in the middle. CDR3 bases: TGCGCCAGCAGTGACGGACCGGTCGGCACTGAAGCTTTCTTT. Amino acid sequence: CASSDGPVGTEAFF.

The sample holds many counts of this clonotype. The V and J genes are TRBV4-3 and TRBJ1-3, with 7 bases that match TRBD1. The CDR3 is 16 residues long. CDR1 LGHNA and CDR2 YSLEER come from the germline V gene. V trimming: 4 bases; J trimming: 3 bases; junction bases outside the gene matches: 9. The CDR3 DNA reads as TGCGCCAGCAGCCTCGACGGGACAGCGGTTGGAAACACCATATATTTT. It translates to CASSLDGTAVGNTIYF.